This T cell receptor (beta chain) appears in the sequencing data of a study of naive and memory T cell subsets (dated by TCRdb to 2016 to 2017). Regarding the complete study: According to the figure summarizing the samples, there were 10 or so blood donors, 7 tuberculin skin test biopsies and 3 saline control biopsies. Skin biopsies were taken from tuberculin skin test sites or from saline-injected control sites and were processed for RNA extraction as described before. PCR2 was typically a SYBR Green qPCR stopped at a set threshold; low-input samples could instead use end-point PCR (around 6 cycles). The paper as a whole reports these results and caveats: TCR sequences were reportedly recovered from both types of skin biopsy, with far more TCRs being found at tuberculin skin test sites. The larger number of TCRs at tuberculin skin test sites was interpreted as T cell infiltration of a delayed type IV hypersensitivity reaction. The potential sensitivity of the RNA-based method to TCR transcript changes with T cell activation and differentiation was acknowledged. Details of skin biopsy collection and RNA processing were not given in the paper but were referenced to earlier studies.

To prepare the library, UMI-ligation and nested PCR was applied. TCR RNA was reverse transcribed with SuperScript IV using alpha and beta constant region primers for the blood and skin samples. Four rounds of PCR, run with the SP2 primer together with nested alpha and beta constant region primers, were used to amplify the ligated cDNA. T4 RNA ligase 1 was used to ligate an oligonucleotide containing the Illumina SP2 primer and a UMI to the 3' end of the cDNA. To prevent hairpin formation, the 12-nucleotide UMI was made up of two random hexamers with an eight-base spacer between them. TCR alpha and beta chain libraries were processed separately from the second PCR onward, with dual indexing for multiplexing. After pooling, the indexed libraries were analyzed by capillary electrophoresis and sequenced on either an Illumina MiSeq or NextSeq. PhiX DNA at roughly 5-7.5% was added to the libraries to raise base diversity and improve cluster recognition. The source study handled its data this way. UMIs were extracted from read 2 by Demultiplexor and combined with the TCR sequence from read 1, and reads were split according to sample indices. V and J genes and V-J junctions were identified by Decombinator, which gave every TCR a five-part identifier that included V and J deletions. Collapsinator used UMIs to correct sequencing errors and PCR amplification heterogeneity, producing a UMI-based abundance for each TCR. CDR3Translator turned identifiers into nucleotide sequence, translated that sequence into amino acids, and pulled out CDR3 regions based on terminal motifs. After normalization to the amount of input RNA, the error-corrected alpha and beta TCR counts from blood and from skin were compared. TCRdb redid the processing of the public reads, applying fastp at Q25 and MiXCR, and retained in-frame beta chains. One record per CDR3 amino acid sequence lists the most common genes and DNA. It is TCRdb's table, rather than the study itself, that gives the V and J calls and clone size. A total of 17,000 or so distinct CDR3 sequences appear in this sample, roughly 9% of them only once. The ten largest clones represent 6.8% of the sample.

This clonotype was detected a few times. Its binding antigen is unknown. Base qualities are not recorded, but no much larger clone differs from it by a single base. The meaning of the sample's treatment or condition label: skin biopsy from PPD injection site in Mantoux-positive individual. Total RNA was used without cell sorting and was treated with RQ1 DNase before reverse transcription, with a target input of roughly 1 to 1,100 ng. A robust, sensitive protocol for the amplification, sequencing and analysis of TCRs was described in the study, in which 3' ligation of a UMI-containing oligonucleotide to TCR cDNA was used. Tuberculin skin test biopsies came from sites injected with PPD in individuals with a positive Mantoux test. Libraries were prepared from skin biopsies and whole blood so that pipeline robustness could be tested in samples in which T cells form a minority population. From cysteine to phenylalanine, the CDR3 is 18 amino acids long. The DNA shown is the 54-base CDR3, in frame from base 1. CDR1 and CDR2 were assigned from the germline V gene (reference sequence) as DFQATT and SNEGSKA. Trimming takes 1 base from V and 4 bases from J, and the germline ends sit 22 bases apart.

This receptor was identified in an adult in good health. The rearrangement joined TRBV20-1 to TRBJ2-2, with the D segment possibly TRBD1 or TRBD2, each aligning over 6 bases. The specimen comprised skin, sampled from a tuberculin skin test site. DNA sequence: TGCAGTGCTAGAGCTCCTTCGTGGGGGGCCGAAGGCACCGGGGAGCTGTTTTTT. This encodes CSARAPSWGAEGTGELFF.